This T cell receptor (beta chain) was sequenced for a study of blood T cell repertoires in COVID-19. Overall study context: Some COVID-19 samples were acute and others convalescent; all came from the United States, Italy and Spain.

Per germline, CDR1 GTSNPN and CDR2 SVGIG (reference sequence). V gave up 2 bases and J gave up 3 bases; unmatched junction bases: 5. The CDR3 spans 14 residues. This clone appeared a few times. Participants were placed into cohorts based on the clinical history they reported. The data were produced by immunoSEQ multiplex PCR, yet TCRdb's version contains in-frame clones alone and is incomplete. In the table there are fewer than 450,000 clones, 87% of which are singletons. The receptor comes from a woman between 25 and 40 years old who had recovered from COVID-19. The V gene is TRBV30, the J gene TRBJ1-2; 8 positions match TRBD1. The sequencing sample was made of PBMCs or T cells enriched from blood (not recorded which). CDR3 bases: TGTGCCTGGAGTAGGAACAGGGGGGACTATGGCTACACCTTC. Its protein product is CAWSRNRGDYGYTF.